Below are 21 T cell receptor beta chains sequenced from a single sample in a study of CD8 T cells in Susac syndrome. Random hexamers were used to reverse transcribe an amount of 0.5 to 1 ug RNA. TCRdb re-called the immunoSEQ multiplex PCR reads with MiXCR, one entry per CDR3 protein. The sample holds about 200,000 distinct CDR3 sequences, approximately 95% seen once. Sample: CD4+ T cells from PBMCs. These TCRs come from a human donor in good health.

The chain links TRBV30 to TRBJ2-5; D gene uncertain. From germline, CDR1 is GTSNPN and CDR2 SVGIG (reference sequence). V lost 0 bases and J 2 bases, leaving 7 bases between the germline ends. This CDR3 contains 13 residues. In DNA form, the CDR3 reads TGTGCCTGGAGTGTGTCGGTTCAAGAGACCCAGTACTTC. The encoded protein is CAWSVSVQETQYF. The full variable domain, with the rest looked up from reference TRBV30 and TRBJ2-5, is SQTIHQWPATLVQPVGSPLSLECTVEGTSNPNLYWYRQAAGRGLQLLFYSVGIGQISSEVPQNLSASRPQDRQFILSSKKLLLSDSGFYLCAWSVSVQETQYFGPGTRLLVL.

The chain links TRBV23-1 to TRBJ2-2; D is perhaps TRBD2 (5 bases). TRBV23-1 is flagged as an ORF with uncertain function. CDR3 size: 16 residues. Trimming took off 4 bases at V and 1 base at J, with 13 bases between the two ends. CDR3 in DNA: TGCGCCAGCAGTCTTAAAGGAGGTTGGAACACCGGGGAGCTGTTTTTT. Amino acids: CASSLKGGWNTGELFF.

This chain joins TRBV9 and TRBJ2-1; D tentatively fits TRBD1 or TRBD2 (6 bases each). This CDR3 is built from 15 residues. Trimming removed 2 bases at V and 3 bases at J, with 12 bases between. Germline V gene data show CDR1 as SGDLS and CDR2 as YYNGEE. The CDR3 here is CASSVPGAGYNEQFF. The CDR3 DNA sequence: TGTGCCAGCAGCGTCCCGGGGGCGGGCTACAATGAGCAGTTCTTC.

DNA of the CDR3: TGCAGTGCTAGGCGGGGAGGTGATGAAAAACTGTTTTTT. Encoded protein: CSARRGGDEKLFF. The chain links TRBV20-1 to TRBJ1-4; no reliable D call. The germline V gene encodes CDR1 DFQATT and CDR2 SNEGSKA (reference sequence). V was clipped by 3 bases and J by 6 bases, with 11 bases between them. The CDR3 is made up of 13 amino acids.

This clonotype occurred once. The gene calls are TRBV11-2 and TRBJ2-6; D gene unclear. The germline V gene encodes CDR1 SGHAT and CDR2 FQNNGV. V gave up 0 bases and J gave up 1 base, with 7 bases separating them. The CDR3 covers 16 residues. The CDR3 reads CASSLDPRSGANVLTF. CDR3 nucleotide sequence: TGTGCCAGCAGCTTAGACCCCAGGTCTGGGGCCAACGTCCTGACTTTC.

The chain has TRBV12-3 or TRBV12-4 and TRBJ2-1; 8 bases align to TRBD2. This CDR3 has 14 residues. V gave up 4 bases and J gave up 9 bases; unmatched junction bases: 8. CDR3 loop: CASSSAGLAGEQFF. The CDR3 coding sequence is TGTGCCAGCAGTTCCGCTGGACTAGCCGGTGAGCAGTTCTTC.

The chain employs TRBV29-1 and TRBJ1-1; 7 bases agree with TRBD1. CDR1 and CDR2 (germline): SQVTM, ANQGSEA. The ends lost 7 bases at V and 0 bases at J; junction bases unmatched: 11. The CDR3 spans 15 residues. CDR3 protein: CSALKGGVMNTEAFF. The DNA for the CDR3 is TGCAGCGCCCTCAAAGGGGGCGTCATGAACACTGAAGCTTTCTTT. Looking up the rest from reference TRBV29-1 and TRBJ1-1 gives the full variable domain: SAVISQKPSRDICQRGTSLTIQCQVDSQVTMMFWYRQQPGQSLTLIATANQGSEATYESGFVIDKFPISRPNLTFSTLTVSNMSPEDSSIYLCSALKGGVMNTEAFFGQGTRLTVV.

The rearrangement links TRBV4-3 to TRBJ1-2; no firm D call. V was cut by 2 bases and J by 2 bases, with 12 bases left in between. The CDR3 totals 15 residues. The germline CDR1 and CDR2 sequences are LGHNA and YSLEER. The CDR3: CASSQRPHPNYGYTF. CDR3 DNA sequence: TGCGCCAGCAGCCAACGTCCTCACCCCAACTATGGCTACACCTTC.

This chain links TRBV4-3 with TRBJ1-4; D is ambiguous. Germline V gives CDR1 LGHNA, CDR2 YSLEER. The CDR3 consists of 16 residues. The V and J ends lost 2 bases and 3 bases respectively, with 13 bases between them. The CDR3 sequence: CASSQTVGRPNEKLFF. The CDR3 DNA reads as TGCGCCAGCAGCCAAACCGTAGGACGGCCTAATGAAAAACTGTTTTTT.

This chain links TRBV27 with TRBJ2-6; D gene uncertain. Trimming took off 6 bases at V and 0 bases at J, with 12 bases between the two ends. This CDR3 is built from 16 residues. From germline, CDR1 is MNHEY and CDR2 SMNVEV (reference sequence). CDR3 region: CASRKGRLSGANVLTF. In nucleotides, the CDR3 is TGTGCCAGCAGGAAGGGTCGTCTCTCTGGGGCCAACGTCCTGACTTTC.

The chain carries TRBV29-1 and TRBJ1-5; possible D gene TRBD1, 6 bases. Between the trimmed V and J ends, which lost 6 bases and 11 bases, there was a span of 14 bases. This CDR3 spans 11 amino acids. Germline lookup yields CDR1 SQVTM and CDR2 ANQGSEA. The chain's CDR3 is CSVLLGAAQHF. The CDR3 coding sequence is TGCAGCGTCCTCCTGGGGGCGGCCCAGCATTTT.

The J gene is TRBJ2-1, the V gene TRBV10-3; no clear D gene. Germline CDR1 and CDR2: ENHRY and SYGVKD. This CDR3 is 15 amino acids long. V lost 2 bases, J lost 0 bases, and 8 bases lay in between. The CDR3 region has the DNA TGTGCCATCAGTGAGGCGCCGAGCTCCTACAATGAGCAGTTCTTC. Protein: CAISEAPSSYNEQFF.

As concerns this clonotype: The junction departs from germline at one end; a sequencing error may be responsible. The chain links TRBV24-1 to TRBJ2-6; 7 bases are shared with TRBD1. The CDR3 spans 16 residues. Germline lookup yields CDR1 KGHDR and CDR2 SFDVKD. CDR3: CAAGTDYSSGANVLTF. The CDR3, as DNA: TGCGCAGCCGGGACAGACTACTCTTCTGGGGCCAACGTCCTGACTTTC.

J is TRBJ1-2 and V is TRBV29-1; TRBD1 is a possible D gene (6 bases). The V and J ends lost 4 bases and 6 bases respectively, with 18 bases between them. The CDR3 is made up of 14 amino acids. Per germline, CDR1 SQVTM and CDR2 ANQGSEA. This CDR3 is CSVVRRQVENGYTF. Here the CDR3 DNA reads TGCAGCGTTGTTCGACGACAGGTGGAAAATGGCTACACCTTC.

The chain has TRBV6-5 and TRBJ2-7; 7 nucleotides line up with TRBD1. The CDR3 loop spans 16 amino acids. CDR1 MNHEY and CDR2 SVGAGI come from the germline V gene. V lost 0 bases to trimming and J lost 1 base; unmatched junction nucleotides: 6. The CDR3 coding sequence is TGTGCCAGCAGTTACTCAGAGGCAGGGGGTTCCTACGAGCAGTACTTC. This codes for CASSYSEAGGSYEQYF.

The rearrangement uses TRBV29-1 and TRBJ1-4; 9 nucleotides match TRBD1. The V gene end was trimmed by 7 bases and the J gene end by 7 bases; junction bases not matched to a gene: 7. The CDR3 runs 13 residues. Germline V gives CDR1 SQVTM, CDR2 ANQGSEA. The CDR3 loop is CSGRQGGSEKLFF. In nucleotides, the CDR3 is TGCAGCGGGAGACAGGGGGGGAGTGAAAAACTGTTTTTT.

The chain recombines TRBV9 with TRBJ2-2; 7 positions agree with TRBD2. After removal of 5 bases from V and 1 base from J, the junction contained 5 bases not matched to a gene. Germline V gives CDR1 SGDLS, CDR2 YYNGEE. This CDR3 has 15 amino acids. CDR3 sequence: CASSLAGMNTGELFF. The CDR3 DNA reads as TGTGCCAGCAGTTTAGCGGGTATGAACACCGGGGAGCTGTTTTTT. Full variable domain (missing parts from reference TRBV9 and TRBJ2-2): DSGVTQTPKHLITATGQRVTLRCSPRSGDLSVYWYQQSLDQGLQFLIQYYNGEERAKGNILERFSAQQFPDLHSELNLSSLELGDSALYFCASSLAGMNTGELFFGEGSRLTVL.

The chain couples TRBV4-3 to TRBJ2-7, with 7 bases aligning to TRBD1. V shed 0 bases, J shed 0 bases, and the junction held 5 bases outside the gene matches. In germline, CDR1 is LGHNA, CDR2 YSLEER. This CDR3 is 16 amino acids long. The CDR3 DNA follows: TGCGCCAGCAGCCAAGAAAACGGACAGGACTCCTACGAGCAGTACTTC. Its translation: CASSQENGQDSYEQYF.

This chain connects TRBV3-1 to TRBJ2-2; the D gene is possibly TRBD2 (7 bases). Germline V gives CDR1 LGHDT, CDR2 YNNKEL (reference sequence). CDR3 length: 15 residues. Trimming left V 6 bases short and J 7 bases short, with 18 bases between. The CDR3 sequence: CASSRVAGANGELFF. CDR3 nucleotides: TGTGCCAGCAGTCGCGTCGCGGGGGCCAACGGGGAGCTGTTTTTT.

In nucleotides, the CDR3 is TGCAGTGCTAGATCGGCTAGCGGGAGCAGCTCCTACAATGAGCAGTTCTTC. Translated, it gives CSARSASGSSSYNEQFF. This rearrangement joins TRBV20-1 to TRBJ2-1; 10 bases fit TRBD2. The CDR3 covers 17 residues. After removal of 2 bases from V and 0 bases from J, the junction contained 7 bases not matched to a gene. Germline-derived CDR1 and CDR2 are DFQATT and SNEGSKA (reference sequence).

This chain connects TRBV29-1 to TRBJ2-2; D is perhaps TRBD2 (6 bases). Trimming removed 6 bases at V and 7 bases at J, with 15 bases between. Germline values: CDR1 SQVTM, CDR2 ANQGSEA. This CDR3 spans 13 amino acids. CDR3 region: CSVGAGQGGELFF. The CDR3 bases are TGCAGCGTCGGGGCGGGGCAAGGCGGGGAGCTGTTTTTT.